At least ten counts were recorded for the clone carrying this T cell receptor (beta chain). Its antigen is not known. Authors of the study amplified TCR beta CDR3 regions from RNA transcripts. HTBI primers were used for first-round RT-PCR of the TCR CDR3. TCRdb passed the multiplex PCR reads through MiXCR, listing each CDR3 protein once. This table holds around 600,000 distinct CDR3 sequences, around 16% found once. Per the germline V gene, CDR1 is DFQATT and CDR2 is SNEGSKA (reference sequence). The V end was cut by 4 bases, the J end by 2 bases, with 24 bases between. The CDR3 is made up of 18 amino acids. Uncontrolled infection, other autoimmune disease, pregnancy or lactation barred patients from enrollment. The sample belongs to a study of T cells in Graves' hyperthyroidism and ophthalmopathy. In the study overall: Peripheral blood specimens were obtained at initial diagnosis, prior to any treatment.

The study's findings and limits: Ophthalmopathy was distinguished from stable hyperthyroidism by 13 V-J signatures. Blood also held most thyroid clonotypes expanded beyond 0.001.

Material for sequencing was blood. The chain carries TRBV20-1 and TRBJ1-5; tentatively, D is TRBD1 (6 bases). The TCR originated in a woman aged 40-49 years with Graves' ophthalmopathy. The CDR3 spells CSATASGPTGYGNQPQHF. The CDR3 DNA reads TGCAGTGCTACCGCCTCTGGCCCTACAGGGTATGGCAATCAGCCCCAGCATTTT.